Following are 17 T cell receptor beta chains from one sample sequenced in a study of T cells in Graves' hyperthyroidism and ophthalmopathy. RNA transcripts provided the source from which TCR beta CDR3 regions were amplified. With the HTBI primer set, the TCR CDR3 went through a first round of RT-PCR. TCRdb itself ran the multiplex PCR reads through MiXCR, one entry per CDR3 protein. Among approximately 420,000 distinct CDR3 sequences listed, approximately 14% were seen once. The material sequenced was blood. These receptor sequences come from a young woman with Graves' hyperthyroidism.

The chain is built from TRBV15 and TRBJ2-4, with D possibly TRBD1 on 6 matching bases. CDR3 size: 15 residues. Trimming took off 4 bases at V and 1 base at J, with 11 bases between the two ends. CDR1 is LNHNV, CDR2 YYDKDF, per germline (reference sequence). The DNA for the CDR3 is TGTGCCACCAGCATGGACAGTGAGGCCAAAAACATTCAGTACTTC. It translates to CATSMDSEAKNIQYF.

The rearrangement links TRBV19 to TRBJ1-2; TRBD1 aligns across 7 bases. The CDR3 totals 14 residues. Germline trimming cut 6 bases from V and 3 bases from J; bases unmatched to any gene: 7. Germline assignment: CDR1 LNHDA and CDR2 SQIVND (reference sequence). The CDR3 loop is CASSNRGWDYGYTF. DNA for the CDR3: TGTGCCAGTAGCAACAGGGGTTGGGACTATGGCTACACCTTC.

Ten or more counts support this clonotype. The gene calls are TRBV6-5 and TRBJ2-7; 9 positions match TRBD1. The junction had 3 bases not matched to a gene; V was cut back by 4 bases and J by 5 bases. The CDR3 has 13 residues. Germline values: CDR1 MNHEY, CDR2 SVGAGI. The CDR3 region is CASSSGQGHEQYF. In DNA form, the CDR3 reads TGTGCCAGCAGTTCGGGACAGGGCCACGAGCAGTACTTC.

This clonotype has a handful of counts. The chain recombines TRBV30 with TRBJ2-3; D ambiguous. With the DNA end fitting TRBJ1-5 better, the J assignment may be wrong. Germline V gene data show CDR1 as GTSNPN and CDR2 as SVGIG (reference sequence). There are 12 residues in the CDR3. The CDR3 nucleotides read TGTGCCTGGAGTCCTTCCACAGATACACAGCATTTT. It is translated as CAWSPSTDTQHF.

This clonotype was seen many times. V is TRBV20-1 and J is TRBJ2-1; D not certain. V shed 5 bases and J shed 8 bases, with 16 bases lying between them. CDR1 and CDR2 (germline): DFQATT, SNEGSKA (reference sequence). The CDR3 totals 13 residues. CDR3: CSALGKAGDEQFF. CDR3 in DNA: TGCAGTGCTTTAGGAAAGGCAGGCGATGAGCAGTTCTTC.

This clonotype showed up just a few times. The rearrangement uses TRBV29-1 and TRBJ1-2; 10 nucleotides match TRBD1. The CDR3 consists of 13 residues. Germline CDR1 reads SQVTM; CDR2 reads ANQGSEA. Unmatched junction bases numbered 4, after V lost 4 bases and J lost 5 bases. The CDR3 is CSVGQGARYGYTF. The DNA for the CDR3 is TGCAGCGTTGGACAGGGGGCGCGTTATGGCTACACCTTC.

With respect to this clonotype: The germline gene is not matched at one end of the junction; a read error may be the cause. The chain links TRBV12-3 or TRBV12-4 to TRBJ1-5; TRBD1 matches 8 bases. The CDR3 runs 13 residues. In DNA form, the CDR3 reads TGTGCCGGCAGTCACGACAGGGGTCAGCCCCAGCATTTT. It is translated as CAGSHDRGQPQHF.

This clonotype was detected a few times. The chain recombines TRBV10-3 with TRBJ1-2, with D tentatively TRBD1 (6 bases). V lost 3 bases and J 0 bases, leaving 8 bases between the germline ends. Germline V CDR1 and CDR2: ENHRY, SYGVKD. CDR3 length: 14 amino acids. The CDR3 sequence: CAISEQGANYGYTF. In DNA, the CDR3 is TGTGCCATCAGTGAACAGGGAGCTAACTATGGCTACACCTTC.

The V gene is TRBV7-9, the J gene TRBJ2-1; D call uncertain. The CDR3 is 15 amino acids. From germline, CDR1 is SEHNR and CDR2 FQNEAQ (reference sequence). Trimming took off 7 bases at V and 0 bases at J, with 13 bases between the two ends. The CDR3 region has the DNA TGTGCCAGCAACCCGGACGGAAGCTCCTACAATGAGCAGTTCTTC. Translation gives CASNPDGSSYNEQFF.

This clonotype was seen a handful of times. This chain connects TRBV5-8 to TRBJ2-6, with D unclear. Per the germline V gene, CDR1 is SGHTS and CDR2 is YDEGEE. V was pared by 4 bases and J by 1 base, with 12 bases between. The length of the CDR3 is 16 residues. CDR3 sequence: CASSADRKSGANVLTF. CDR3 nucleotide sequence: TGTGCCAGCAGCGCGGACCGGAAATCTGGGGCCAACGTCCTGACTTTC.

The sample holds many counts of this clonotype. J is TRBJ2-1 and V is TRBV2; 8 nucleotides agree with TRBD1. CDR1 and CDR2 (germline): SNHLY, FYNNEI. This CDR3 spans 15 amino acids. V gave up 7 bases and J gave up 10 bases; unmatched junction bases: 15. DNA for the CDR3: TGTGCCAGCACCGGACAGGGTGGGTGGTGGTCCGAGCAGTTCTTC. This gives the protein CASTGQGGWWSEQFF.

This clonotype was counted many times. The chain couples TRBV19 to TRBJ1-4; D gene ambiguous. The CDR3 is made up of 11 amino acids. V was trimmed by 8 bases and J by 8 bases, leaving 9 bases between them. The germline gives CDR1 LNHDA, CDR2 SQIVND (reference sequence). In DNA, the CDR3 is TGTGCCAGTGCCTACGGGGAAAAACTGTTTTTT. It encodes CASAYGEKLFF.

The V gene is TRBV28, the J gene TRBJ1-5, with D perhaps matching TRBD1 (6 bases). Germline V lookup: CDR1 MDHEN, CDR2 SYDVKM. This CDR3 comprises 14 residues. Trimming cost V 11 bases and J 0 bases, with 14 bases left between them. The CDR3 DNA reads TGTGCCTGGGGGGGGCCAGATAGCAATCAGCCCCAGCATTTT. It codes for CAWGGPDSNQPQHF. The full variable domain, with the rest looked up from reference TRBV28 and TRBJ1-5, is DVKVTQSSRYLVKRTGEKVFLECVQDMDHENMFWYRQDPGLGLRLIYFSYDVKMKEKGDIPEGYSVSREKKERFSLILESASTNQTSMYLCAWGGPDSNQPQHFGDGTRLSIL.

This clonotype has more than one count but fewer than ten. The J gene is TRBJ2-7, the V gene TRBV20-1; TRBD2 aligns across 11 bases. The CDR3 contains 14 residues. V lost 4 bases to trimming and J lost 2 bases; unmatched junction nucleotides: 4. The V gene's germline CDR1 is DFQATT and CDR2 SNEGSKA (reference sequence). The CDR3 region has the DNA TGCAGTGCTATAGGGACTAGCGGAACCTACGAGCAGTACTTC. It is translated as CSAIGTSGTYEQYF.

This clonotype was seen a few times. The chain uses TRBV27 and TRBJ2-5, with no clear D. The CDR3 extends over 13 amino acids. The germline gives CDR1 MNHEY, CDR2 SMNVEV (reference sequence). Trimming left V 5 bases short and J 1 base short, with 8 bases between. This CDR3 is CASSRFTQETQYF. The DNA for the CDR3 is TGTGCCAGCAGTCGCTTCACCCAAGAGACCCAGTACTTC.

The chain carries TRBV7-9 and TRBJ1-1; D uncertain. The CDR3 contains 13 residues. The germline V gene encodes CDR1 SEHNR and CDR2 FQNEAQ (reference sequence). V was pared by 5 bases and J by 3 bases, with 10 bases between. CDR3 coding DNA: TGTGCCAGCAGCCCCCCTGCGTACACTGAAGCTTTCTTT. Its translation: CASSPPAYTEAFF.

The CDR3 region is CASSPARRTGSFNEQFF. The CDR3 DNA reads TGTGCCAGCTCACCAGCGCGGAGGACAGGGAGTTTCAATGAGCAGTTCTTC. V and J are TRBV18 and TRBJ2-1; 8 bases map to TRBD1. Germline CDR1 reads KGHSH; CDR2 reads LQKENI. V lost 2 bases and J lost 6; bases outside the gene matches: 12. The CDR3 runs to 17 residues.